This TCR beta chain was found in a study of blood T cell repertoires in COVID-19. Study information: The study drew acute and convalescent COVID-19 samples from the United States, Italy and Spain. T cells, B-cell-depleted T cells, or PBMCs provided the cDNA or gDNA that served as material.

Measured with immunoSEQ multiplex PCR; TCRdb has only the in-frame clones, and not every one. Altogether 130,000 to 150,000 clones are present, 81% being singletons, with the ten largest covering roughly 8%. This clone turned up a few times. CDR3 length: 16 residues. Unmatched junction bases numbered 4, after V lost 4 bases and J lost 1 base. Germline loops: CDR1 SGHTS, CDR2 YDEGEE. The receptor was derived from a human donor with acute or convalescent COVID-19. The donor label of this sample is uncertain. The sample comprised peripheral blood. The chain has TRBV5-8 and TRBJ1-6; 8 positions match TRBD1. In DNA, the CDR3 is TGTGCCAGCAGCCAGACAGGGGTATCCTATAATTCACCCCTCCACTTT. This translates into CASSQTGVSYNSPLHF.